This T cell receptor (beta chain) was identified in a study of blood T cell repertoires in COVID-19. Background on the study: Samples taken during acute and convalescent COVID-19 were collected in the United States, Italy and Spain. The analysed material was cDNA or gDNA that came from T cells, B-cell-depleted T cells, or PBMCs.

With 3 bases removed from V and 10 bases from J, the gap between germline ends came to 10 bases. This CDR3 contains 12 residues. Original data processing: Amplified reference gene primers provided the basis for estimating nucleated cell counts. Profiled with immunoSEQ multiplex PCR; TCRdb holds only in-frame clones, not every one. That table gives V, J and clone size, and the DNA gave D and trimming. The data hold some 100,000 clones, with roughly 92% observed a single time. The V and J genes are TRBV12-3 or TRBV12-4 and TRBJ1-5, with D hard to call. The sequence was obtained from a man in his 70s with acute or convalescent COVID-19. Sample: peripheral blood. CDR3 in amino acids: CASSFVARPQHF. In DNA form, the CDR3 reads TGTGCCAGCAGTTTCGTCGCGCGTCCCCAGCATTTT.